The 31 T cell receptor beta chains reported below all come from one sample, sequenced in a study of T-cell memory formation after mild COVID-19. TCRdb called the 5' RACE reads again in MiXCR, with one record for every CDR3 protein. Found here are approximately 350,000 distinct CDR3 sequences, approximately 13% of them singletons; the top ten hold about 21%. The specimen was PBMCs or a T cell subset sorted from them (not recorded which). The receptors shown here come from a man younger than 35 who had mild COVID-19 (a few samples of this study predate the infection). Cell type and time point are not known.

This clonotype was counted between two and nine times. This sequence joins TRBV7-2 and TRBJ2-3; D ambiguous. CDR3 length: 16 amino acids. CDR1 SGHTA and CDR2 FQGNSA come from the germline V gene. V lost 5 bases and J lost 2, with 17 bases in between. This CDR3 is CASSPFLGGITDTQYF. CDR3 in DNA: TGTGCCAGCAGCCCTTTTCTGGGCGGAATCACAGATACGCAGTATTTT.

This chain links TRBV7-9 with TRBJ2-3; D remains ambiguous. The CDR3 sequence is 12 residues long. The V gene's germline CDR1 is SEHNR and CDR2 FQNEAQ (reference sequence). V lost 7 bases to trimming and J lost 9 bases, with 14 bases between them. CDR3 amino acids: CASTPLDRTQYF. CDR3 coding DNA: TGTGCCAGCACTCCGTTAGATAGGACGCAGTATTTT.

This clonotype was detected only a few times. The chain combines TRBV12-3 or TRBV12-4 with TRBJ1-4; D might be TRBD1 (5 bases). The CDR3 is 15 amino acids. Trimming shortened V by 3 bases and J by 8 bases, and 16 bases separated the two germline ends. CDR3 in DNA: TGTGCCAGCAGTTTGGGGGGAGGGGCACCAGAAAAACTGTTTTTT. This gives the protein CASSLGGGAPEKLFF.

This clonotype came up a few times. The genes are TRBV7-9 and TRBJ2-4; no clear D. Germline lookup yields CDR1 SEHNR and CDR2 FQNEAQ (reference sequence). The V end was cut by 1 base, the J end by 6 bases, with 7 bases between. This CDR3 spans 13 amino acids. CDR3 sequence reads: CASSLGGTNIQYF. The DNA for the CDR3 is TGTGCCAGCAGCTTAGGGGGAACAAACATTCAGTACTTC.

V gene TRBV20-1 combines with J gene TRBJ1-5; D is ambiguous. V was pared by 3 bases and J by 9 bases, with 15 bases between. Germline-derived CDR1 and CDR2 are DFQATT and SNEGSKA (reference sequence). There are 13 residues in the CDR3. This chain's CDR3 is CSASGGLERPQHF. In nucleotides, the CDR3 is TGCAGTGCTAGCGGTGGACTGGAGCGGCCCCAGCATTTT.

This clonotype turned up a few times. The chain carries TRBV12-3 or TRBV12-4 and TRBJ2-1, with TRBD1 identical over 7 bases. The CDR3 loop spans 14 amino acids. With 8 bases clipped from V and 6 bases from J, the junction kept 10 bases outside the gene matches. This CDR3 reads CASGPRHRGNEQFF. DNA for the CDR3: TGTGCCAGCGGCCCACGCCACAGGGGCAATGAGCAGTTCTTC.

This clonotype has more than one count but fewer than ten. A clone one base away is much larger, so this may be a read error. The gene calls are TRBV6-2 or TRBV6-3 and TRBJ2-2; D is unresolved. Trimming took off 2 bases at V and 3 bases at J, with 4 bases between the two ends. Germline assignment: CDR1 MNHEY and CDR2 SVGEGT. The CDR3 contains 13 residues. The CDR3 DNA reads TGTGCCAGCAGTTACGCAGACACCGGGGAGCTGTTTTTT. Its translation is CASSYADTGELFF.

This clonotype has at least ten counts. The V call is TRBV5-6, the J call TRBJ1-2; 9 nucleotides agree with TRBD1. This CDR3 is 12 amino acids long. After removal of 3 bases from V and 8 bases from J, the junction contained 2 bases not matched to a gene. Germline CDR1 and CDR2: SGHDT and YYEEEE. CDR3 DNA sequence: TGTGCCAGCAGCTACAGGGGGCGCGGCTACACCTTC. Translating gives CASSYRGRGYTF.

This clonotype has just a few counts. The chain links TRBV6-2 or TRBV6-3 to TRBJ1-2; D is undetermined. Trimming took off 2 bases at V and 5 bases at J, with 15 bases between the two ends. The germline V gene has CDR1 MNHEY and CDR2 SVGEGT. The CDR3 sequence is 15 residues long. CDR3 region: CASSYAVKPMYGYTF. CDR3 in DNA: TGTGCCAGCAGTTACGCCGTGAAGCCGATGTATGGCTACACCTTC.

This clonotype was detected a few times. This chain links TRBV20-1 with TRBJ1-1; tentatively, D is TRBD1 (6 bases). Germline values: CDR1 DFQATT, CDR2 SNEGSKA (reference sequence). The CDR3 spans 12 residues. Trimming shortened V by 4 bases and J by 12 bases, and 18 bases separated the two germline ends. CDR3 sequence: CSATIGGLGPFF. Here the CDR3 DNA reads TGCAGTGCTACCATAGGGGGTCTCGGACCTTTCTTT.

Concerning this clonotype itself: A much larger clone is a single base away; this may be a read error. V and J are TRBV9 and TRBJ2-1, with 10 nucleotides matching TRBD2. CDR3 length: 14 amino acids. Germline CDR1 SGDLS, CDR2 YYNGEE. Trimming cost V 5 bases and J 4 bases; bases outside gene matches: 3. The CDR3 here is CASRVSGGYNEQFF. The CDR3 bases are TGTGCCAGCAGAGTTAGCGGGGGGTACAATGAGCAGTTCTTC.

The V call is TRBV5-4, the J call TRBJ2-1; D might be TRBD2 (6 bases). CDR3 length: 15 residues. V dropped 7 bases and J dropped 4 bases, with 18 bases sitting between them. Per germline, CDR1 SGHNT and CDR2 YYREEE (reference sequence). This chain's CDR3 is CASGPPAGSYNEQFF. The CDR3 DNA follows: TGTGCCAGCGGCCCCCCAGCGGGTTCTTACAATGAGCAGTTCTTC. The complete variable domain, with remaining parts taken from reference TRBV5-4 and TRBJ2-1, reads ETGVTQSPTHLIKTRGQQVTLRCSSQSGHNTVSWYQQALGQGPQFIFQYYREEENGRGNFPPRFSGLQFPNYSSELNVNALELDDSALYLCASGPPAGSYNEQFFGPGTRLTVL.

This clonotype was seen a handful of times. The CDR3 sequence: CASSLYNEKLFF. Written as DNA, the CDR3 is TGTGCCAGCAGCCTATACAATGAAAAACTGTTTTTT. The rearrangement joins TRBV4-2 to TRBJ1-4; no reliable D call. Germline CDR1 reads LGHNA; CDR2 reads YNFKEQ. V dropped 4 bases and J dropped 5 bases, with 5 bases sitting between them. This CDR3 is built from 12 residues.

The chain combines TRBV6-5 with TRBJ2-7, with 8 bases identical to TRBD1. The germline V gene has CDR1 MNHEY and CDR2 SVGAGI. The CDR3 sequence is 13 residues long. The J segment lost 7 bases and the V segment lost 10 bases, leaving 12 bases of the junction unmatched. The CDR3 is CATRPDRAGEQYF. CDR3 bases: TGTGCCACCCGCCCGGACAGGGCTGGTGAGCAGTACTTC.

This clonotype has only a few counts. The rearrangement joins TRBV12-3 or TRBV12-4 to TRBJ1-1; a weak D match, TRBD1 (6 bases). V dropped 2 bases and J dropped 4 bases, with 11 bases sitting between them. The length of the CDR3 is 14 residues. The CDR3 reads CASSLRQGLTEAFF. CDR3 sequence (DNA): TGTGCCAGCAGTTTACGGCAGGGGCTCACTGAAGCTTTCTTT.

This clonotype was counted many times. This chain connects TRBV12-3 or TRBV12-4 to TRBJ1-6, with 7 bases aligning to TRBD1. The CDR3 runs 14 residues. V dropped 8 bases and J dropped 6; count of bases not matched to a gene: 7. The CDR3 coding sequence is TGTGCCAGCTCCCCGGGACAGACTAATTCACCCCTCCACTTT. Translated: CASSPGQTNSPLHF.

This clonotype has only a few counts. V is TRBV7-7 and J is TRBJ2-7; maybe TRBD1 (5 bases). Germline CDR1 and CDR2: SSHAT and FNYEAQ (reference sequence). The CDR3 is 11 amino acids. The CDR3 region has the DNA TGTGCTAGCACGGACACCTCCGAGCAGTACGTC. Translation: CASTDTSEQYV.

This clonotype has a single count. This chain connects TRBV5-1 to TRBJ2-7; 7 bases match TRBD2. Germline V gene lookup returns CDR1 SGHRS and CDR2 YFSETQ. V shed 4 bases, J shed 4 bases, and the junction held 8 bases outside the gene matches. The CDR3 runs 14 residues. The CDR3 region has the DNA TGCGCCAGCAGCCCGCTTGGGGGGGAGTACGAGCAGTACTTC. Protein product: CASSPLGGEYEQYF.

This clonotype has a handful of counts. CDR3 residues: CASSEAGTTEAFF. CDR3 DNA sequence: TGTGCCAGCAGTGAAGCCGGGACAACTGAAGCTTTCTTT. V and J are TRBV25-1 and TRBJ1-1, with a tentative D call TRBD1 (6 bases). Trimming cost V 2 bases and J 5 bases, with 9 bases left between them. Germline values: CDR1 MGHDK, CDR2 SYGVNS. The CDR3 is 13 residues long.

This clonotype has ten or more counts. The chain joins TRBV7-9 to TRBJ1-1, with 7 bases fitting TRBD1. Germline CDR1 reads SEHNR; CDR2 reads FQNEAQ (reference sequence). After removal of 5 bases from V and 1 base from J, the junction contained 4 bases not matched to a gene. This CDR3 is built from 14 residues. CDR3 nucleotides: TGTGCCAGCAGCCAAGGGGGCAAGAACACTGAAGCTTTCTTT. It is translated as CASSQGGKNTEAFF.

This clonotype was detected ten times or more. The V call is TRBV10-3, the J call TRBJ2-1; 11 bases are a match to TRBD2. After removal of 2 bases from V and 5 bases from J, the junction contained 5 bases not matched to a gene. Germline V CDR1 and CDR2: ENHRY, SYGVKD. The CDR3 is 16 amino acids. The CDR3 DNA sequence: TGTGCCATCAGTGAGGTGACTAGCGGGGTAAACAATGAGCAGTTCTTC. Amino acid sequence: CAISEVTSGVNNEQFF.

The sample holds a few counts of this clonotype. The chain joins TRBV7-2 to TRBJ2-7; tentative D call: TRBD1 (7 bases). CDR1 and CDR2 (germline): SGHTA, FQGNSA. The length of the CDR3 is 17 residues. V dropped 1 base and J dropped 2 bases, with 18 bases sitting between them. The CDR3 is CASSLGGTAPLPYEQYF. The CDR3 DNA is TGTGCCAGCAGCTTAGGCGGGACAGCCCCTTTACCCTACGAGCAGTACTTC.

Only a few counts were recorded for this clonotype. The rearrangement joins TRBV18 to TRBJ1-2; the D gene is possibly TRBD1 (5 bases). The V gene lost 3 bases and the J gene lost 8 bases, with 10 bases spanning the gap. Per the germline V gene, CDR1 is KGHSH and CDR2 is LQKENI. CDR3 length: 12 residues. The CDR3 here is CASSPQGWGYTF. CDR3 nucleotides: TGTGCCAGCTCACCCCAGGGATGGGGCTACACCTTC.

The J gene is TRBJ1-2, the V gene TRBV24-1; D uncertain. This CDR3 spans 15 amino acids. The V end lost 2 bases, the J end lost 4 bases, and 13 bases lay between the germline ends. Germline V CDR1 and CDR2: KGHDR, SFDVKD. As DNA, the CDR3 is TGTGCCACCAGTGATTCGTCGACCCGCGGCTATGGCTACACCTTC. It is translated as CATSDSSTRGYGYTF.

This chain connects TRBV4-2 to TRBJ2-3, with a possible D match to TRBD2 (6 bases). CDR1 LGHNA and CDR2 YNFKEQ come from the germline V gene. This CDR3 comprises 16 residues. With 4 bases removed from V and 2 bases from J, the gap between germline ends came to 16 bases. The CDR3 DNA is TGTGCCAGCAGCCGTACCTCCGGGGGAACCACAGATACGCAGTATTTT. Translated: CASSRTSGGTTDTQYF.

This clonotype was observed at least ten times. The rearrangement uses TRBV5-1 and TRBJ2-3; TRBD1 matches at 7 bases. Unmatched junction bases numbered 12, after V lost 4 bases and J lost 4 bases. The CDR3 totals 16 residues. CDR1 and CDR2 from the germline V gene are SGHRS and YFSETQ. CDR3 DNA: TGCGCCAGCAGCCTCCCCGCGCAGGGGGTCGCAGATACGCAGTATTTT. Translating gives CASSLPAQGVADTQYF.

The rearrangement uses TRBV5-1 and TRBJ2-2, with D perhaps matching TRBD2 (5 bases). Germline values: CDR1 SGHRS, CDR2 YFSETQ. The CDR3 is made up of 13 amino acids. Trimming removed 5 bases at V and 7 bases at J, with 12 bases between. As DNA, the CDR3 is TGCGCCAGCAGAAGGATGGGGAGCGGGGAGCTGTTTTTT. It yields the protein CASRRMGSGELFF.

In this sample, this clonotype turned up a few times. J is TRBJ1-1 and V is TRBV7-9, with D possibly being TRBD1 (5 bases). CDR1 and CDR2 (germline): SEHNR, FQNEAQ (reference sequence). The CDR3 is 13 residues long. Between the trimmed V and J ends, which lost 5 bases and 7 bases, there was a span of 14 bases. This CDR3 is CASSGRGAIEAFF. The CDR3 DNA reads as TGTGCCAGCAGCGGGCGAGGGGCTATTGAAGCTTTCTTT. Full variable domain (rest looked up from reference TRBV7-9 and TRBJ1-1): DTGVSQNPRHKITKRGQNVTFRCDPISEHNRLYWYRQTLGQGPEFLTYFQNEAQLEKSRLLSDRFSAERPKGSFSTLEIQRTEQGDSAMYLCASSGRGAIEAFFGQGTRLTVV.

V usage is TRBV6-5 and J usage is TRBJ1-4; TRBD1 is a possible D gene (6 bases). The CDR3 loop spans 14 amino acids. CDR1 is MNHEY and CDR2 is SVGAGI in the germline V gene. V was cut by 6 bases and J by 8 bases, with 16 bases left in between. The CDR3 nucleotides read TGTGCCAGCAGGACACAGGGAGTGCAGGAAAAACTGTTTTTT. Translated, it gives CASRTQGVQEKLFF.

CDR3 DNA sequence: TGTGCCAGCAGCGTGAACAGGGGAGGCACAGATACGCAGTATTTT. Its protein is CASSVNRGGTDTQYF. The chain recombines TRBV9 with TRBJ2-3; 7 bases are a match to TRBD1. After removal of 2 bases from V and 1 base from J, the junction contained 4 bases not matched to a gene. CDR3 size: 15 residues. The germline V gene encodes CDR1 SGDLS and CDR2 YYNGEE.

This clonotype was observed a few times. This chain connects TRBV10-3 to TRBJ2-7; 8 positions match TRBD2. Germline CDR1 and CDR2: ENHRY and SYGVKD. CDR3 length: 14 amino acids. Unmatched junction bases numbered 12, after V lost 10 bases and J lost 4 bases. CDR3 protein: CATSRPAGGYEQYV. The CDR3 bases are TGTGCCACCAGCAGGCCCGCGGGGGGTTACGAGCAGTACGTC.